This T cell receptor beta chain was sequenced during a study of blood T cell repertoires in COVID-19. Study context: PBMCs, B-cell-depleted T cells, or T cells were the source of the cDNA or gDNA that made up the material.

Per germline, CDR1 SGHVS and CDR2 FQNEAQ. The CDR3 contains 16 residues. The V end was cut by 2 bases, the J end by 7 bases, with 15 bases between. A Seattle source enrolled patients during active infection and followed them longitudinally. The authors' processing: The assay estimated nucleated cells by amplifying reference gene primers. Here immunoSEQ multiplex PCR was the method, and the copy in TCRdb shows in-frame clones only, minus some. That table gives V, J and clone size, and the DNA gave D and trimming. The sample records about 150,000 clones, around 91% being singletons. J is TRBJ1-6 and V is TRBV7-8; D is possibly TRBD1 (6 bases). The sequence derives from a man younger than 35 with COVID-19, enrolled during active disease. Sequenced input: peripheral blood. The CDR3 protein is CASSLNNRARNSPLHF. The CDR3 DNA follows: TGTGCCAGCAGCTTAAACAACAGGGCCAGGAATTCACCCCTCCACTTT.